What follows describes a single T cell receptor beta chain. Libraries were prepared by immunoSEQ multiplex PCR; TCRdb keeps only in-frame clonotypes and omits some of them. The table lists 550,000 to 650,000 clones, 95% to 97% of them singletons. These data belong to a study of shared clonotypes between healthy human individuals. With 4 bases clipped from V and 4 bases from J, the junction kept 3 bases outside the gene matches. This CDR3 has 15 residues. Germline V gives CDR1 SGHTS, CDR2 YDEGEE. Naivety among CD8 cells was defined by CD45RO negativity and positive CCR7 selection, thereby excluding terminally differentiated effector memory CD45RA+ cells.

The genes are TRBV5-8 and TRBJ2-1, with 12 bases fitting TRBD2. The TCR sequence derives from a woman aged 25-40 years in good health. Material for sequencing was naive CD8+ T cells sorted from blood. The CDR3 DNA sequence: TGTGCCAGCAGCACTGGACTAGCGGGGTACAATGAGCAGTTCTTC. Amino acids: CASSTGLAGYNEQFF.